These 26 T cell receptor beta chains were sequenced from one sample in a study of T cell responses to AZD1222 COVID-19 vaccine. Only in-frame clones appear in the TCRdb table, and some are missing; sequencing was by immunoSEQ multiplex PCR. Here the sample spans approximately 100,000 clones, 85% being singletons. The source material was peripheral blood, sampled 28 days after the second AZD1222 dose. The origin of the receptors is an adult who received the AZD1222 COVID-19 vaccine.

The chain links TRBV10-1 to TRBJ2-3; 11 bases align to TRBD2. The CDR3 is made up of 15 amino acids. Germline lookup yields CDR1 WNHNN and CDR2 SYGVQD (reference sequence). Losses at the gene ends were 4 bases for V and 8 bases for J; bases not matched to a gene: 8. The CDR3 region has the DNA TGCGCCAGCAGTGCGACTAGCGGGGACGGTCGTACGCAGTATTTT. Its protein is CASSATSGDGRTQYF.

The J gene is TRBJ2-2, the V gene TRBV19; D is unclear. The CDR3 runs 16 residues. Trimming removed 4 bases from V and 6 bases from J, with 18 bases in between. CDR1 is LNHDA, CDR2 SQIVND, per germline (reference sequence). This chain's CDR3 is CASSTSVIRGAGELFF. CDR3 DNA: TGTGCCAGTAGTACCTCCGTGATAAGAGGCGCCGGGGAGCTGTTTTTT.

The J gene is TRBJ1-2, the V gene TRBV28; D gene unclear. The length of the CDR3 is 12 residues. Germline-derived CDR1 and CDR2 are MDHEN and SYDVKM. The V and J ends lost 5 bases and 4 bases respectively, with 8 bases between them. The CDR3 loop reads CASSPIAYGYTF. The CDR3 nucleotides read TGTGCCAGCAGTCCCATAGCCTATGGCTACACCTTC.

The genes are TRBV5-1 and TRBJ2-7; D is possibly TRBD1 (5 bases). V was cut by 4 bases and J by 2 bases, with 7 bases left in between. This CDR3 spans 12 amino acids. Germline V gives CDR1 SGHRS, CDR2 YFSETQ. The CDR3 coding sequence is TGCGCCAGCAGCCAGGGAACCTACGAGCAGTACTTC. It is translated as CASSQGTYEQYF.

This chain links TRBV27 with TRBJ2-6; 7 bases agree with TRBD1. Germline CDR1 reads MNHEY; CDR2 reads SMNVEV (reference sequence). The CDR3 contains 14 residues. J gave up 3 bases and V 6 bases, and 2 bases lay outside the gene matches. The chain's CDR3 is CASRTGVGANVLTF. The CDR3 bases are TGTGCCAGCAGAACAGGGGTTGGGGCCAACGTCCTGACTTTC.

V usage is TRBV18 and J usage is TRBJ1-5, with TRBD1 matching 8 bases. There are 19 residues in the CDR3. Germline CDR1 KGHSH, CDR2 LQKENI. The V gene end was trimmed by 3 bases and the J gene end by 4 bases; junction bases not matched to a gene: 17. The chain's CDR3 is CASSPGPGGQGAFNQPQHF. DNA for the CDR3: TGTGCCAGCTCACCGGGTCCCGGCGGGCAGGGGGCGTTTAATCAGCCCCAGCATTTT.

The V and J genes are TRBV7-6 and TRBJ1-1; TRBD1 aligns across 8 bases. The CDR3 sequence is 14 residues long. The germline V gene has CDR1 SGHVS and CDR2 FNYEAQ. V shed 5 bases, J shed 4 bases, and the junction held 6 bases outside the gene matches. The CDR3 spells CASSPRTGPTEAFF. CDR3 in DNA: TGTGCCAGCAGCCCCCGGACAGGGCCCACTGAAGCTTTCTTT. Complete variable domain (other parts from reference TRBV7-6 and TRBJ1-1): GAGVSQSPRYKVTKRGQDVALRCDPISGHVSLYWYRQALGQGPEFLTYFNYEAQQDKSGLPNDRFSAERPEGSISTLTIQRTEQRDSAMYRCASSPRTGPTEAFFGQGTRLTVV.

The chain has TRBV20-1 and TRBJ1-6; no clear D. The CDR3 runs 14 residues. Germline assignment: CDR1 DFQATT and CDR2 SNEGSKA (reference sequence). Trimming cost V 3 bases and J 5 bases, with 11 bases left between them. In DNA form, the CDR3 reads TGCAGTGCTAGTCTCGGGCGGGATAATTCACCCCTCCACTTT. Protein sequence: CSASLGRDNSPLHF.

The chain links TRBV5-4 to TRBJ2-7; TRBD1 aligns across 9 bases. Germline V gives CDR1 SGHNT, CDR2 YYREEE (reference sequence). The CDR3 has 14 residues. J was trimmed by 3 bases and V by 3 bases; bases with no gene match: 4. CDR3 sequence (DNA): TGTGCCAGCAGCTACACAGGGGGCATCTACGAGCAGTACTTC. It is translated as CASSYTGGIYEQYF.

The rearrangement links TRBV29-1 to TRBJ2-2; the D is unclear. V was pared by 3 bases and J by 5 bases, with 10 bases between. Germline CDR1 SQVTM, CDR2 ANQGSEA. CDR3 length: 13 residues. The CDR3 sequence: CSVEKDWTGELFF. CDR3 nucleotides: TGCAGCGTTGAGAAGGATTGGACCGGGGAGCTGTTTTTT.

The gene calls are TRBV28 and TRBJ1-1; D remains ambiguous. Germline-derived CDR1 and CDR2 are MDHEN and SYDVKM. The ends were cut back, 3 bases at V and 0 bases at J, with 8 bases in the middle. This CDR3 has 14 residues. The CDR3 loop is CASSFGVMNTEAFF. The DNA for the CDR3 is TGTGCCAGCAGTTTTGGGGTGATGAACACTGAAGCTTTCTTT.

Only one count was recorded for this clone. The chain uses TRBV6-4 and TRBJ1-2; no clear D gene. The CDR3 sequence is 12 residues long. Between the trimmed V and J ends, which lost 10 bases and 5 bases, there was a span of 14 bases. Germline V gene sequence: CDR1 MRHNA, CDR2 SNTAGT. CDR3 coding DNA: TGTGCCACCCTCGCACCGGGGTATGGCTACACCTTC. Its translation: CATLAPGYGYTF.

The rearrangement uses TRBV9 and TRBJ2-5, with D perhaps TRBD1 or TRBD2 (5 bases each). Between the trimmed V and J ends, which lost 0 bases and 5 bases, there was a span of 17 bases. The CDR3 has 16 residues. The V gene's germline CDR1 is SGDLS and CDR2 YYNGEE. The CDR3 protein is CASSVVGSEGLETQYF. CDR3 nucleotides: TGTGCCAGCAGCGTAGTCGGGTCAGAGGGGTTGGAGACCCAGTACTTC.

V gene TRBV10-3 combines with J gene TRBJ2-1; the D gene is possibly TRBD1 (6 bases). The germline V gene has CDR1 ENHRY and CDR2 SYGVKD. The V end was cut by 4 bases, the J end by 2 bases, with 15 bases between. This CDR3 has 16 amino acids. The CDR3 spells CAISGISGTPYNEQFF. CDR3 sequence (DNA): TGTGCCATCAGTGGGATTTCCGGGACACCCTACAATGAGCAGTTCTTC.

The chain couples TRBV5-4 to TRBJ1-2; the match to TRBD1 covers 7 bases. The CDR3 runs to 14 residues. V lost 1 base to trimming and J lost 5 bases; unmatched junction nucleotides: 5. Germline V gene data show CDR1 as SGHNT and CDR2 as YYREEE (reference sequence). The CDR3 loop is CASSLLQGGYGYTF. CDR3 DNA: TGTGCCAGCAGCTTGTTGCAGGGGGGGTATGGCTACACCTTC.

The J gene is TRBJ1-2, the V gene TRBV12-3 or TRBV12-4, with 9 bases aligning to TRBD1. The CDR3 runs to 13 residues. V trimming: 6 bases; J trimming: 7 bases; junction bases outside the gene matches: 6. The CDR3 sequence: CASRSQGAGGYTF. As DNA, the CDR3 is TGTGCCAGCAGGTCACAGGGGGCCGGTGGCTACACCTTC.

This clone was seen a handful of times. The chain is built from TRBV6-5 and TRBJ2-5; the match to TRBD1 covers 10 bases. V lost 6 bases, J lost 9 bases, and 10 bases stayed unmatched. The CDR3 extends over 14 amino acids. Germline assignment: CDR1 MNHEY and CDR2 SVGAGI. CDR3 DNA: TGTGCCAGCAGGGACCCCGGGACAGGGGTCGCCCAGTACTTC. This encodes CASRDPGTGVAQYF.

The chain joins TRBV3-1 (or the pseudogene TRBV3-2) to TRBJ2-1; the D gene is possibly TRBD2 (6 bases). This CDR3 spans 12 amino acids. The V gene lost 1 base and the J gene lost 14 bases, with 12 bases spanning the gap. Germline CDR1 LGHDT, CDR2 YNNKEL (reference sequence). The CDR3 reads CASSQGELAKFF. The CDR3 DNA sequence: TGTGCCAGCAGCCAAGGGGAGCTAGCGAAGTTCTTC.

V and J are TRBV28 and TRBJ2-7, with D perhaps TRBD2 (6 bases). V was clipped by 6 bases and J by 6 bases, with 15 bases between them. This CDR3 is 13 amino acids long. The V gene's germline CDR1 is MDHEN and CDR2 SYDVKM. CDR3 loop: CASSPGGIGEQYF. CDR3 DNA: TGTGCCAGCAGCCCGGGCGGGATCGGCGAGCAGTACTTC.

A few counts support this clone. This chain joins TRBV7-9 and TRBJ1-6, with D unresolved. Germline loops: CDR1 SEHNR, CDR2 FQNEAQ (reference sequence). The V gene lost 5 bases and the J gene lost 5 bases, with 13 bases spanning the gap. The CDR3 loop spans 15 amino acids. The CDR3 region is CASSTGLRNNSPLHF. The CDR3 DNA is TGTGCCAGCAGCACCGGTCTTAGGAATAATTCACCCCTCCACTTT.

The rearrangement links TRBV20-1 to TRBJ2-1, with TRBD1 matching over 8 bases. J was trimmed by 3 bases and V by 3 bases; bases with no gene match: 4. CDR3 length equals 14 residues. CDR1 and CDR2 (germline): DFQATT, SNEGSKA (reference sequence). CDR3 sequence reads: CSASLGQDYNEQFF. For the CDR3, the DNA is TGCAGTGCTAGTCTGGGACAGGACTACAATGAGCAGTTCTTC.

In nucleotides, the CDR3 is TGCGCCAGCAGCTTGGGACTCGAGCAAGATACGCAGTATTTT. It encodes CASSLGLEQDTQYF. The chain uses TRBV5-1 and TRBJ2-3; unclear D gene. V lost 0 bases, J lost 5 bases, and 10 bases lay in between. The CDR3 extends over 14 amino acids. The V gene's germline CDR1 is SGHRS and CDR2 YFSETQ.

The rearrangement links TRBV11-1 to TRBJ2-1, with D maybe TRBD1 (6 bases). The CDR3 runs 15 residues. CDR1 is SGHAT, CDR2 FQDESV, per germline (reference sequence). V lost 3 bases to trimming and J lost 4 bases, with 13 bases between them. The CDR3, as DNA: TGTGCCAGCAGCTTTGGACGGGACATGTACAATGAGCAGTTCTTC. Protein: CASSFGRDMYNEQFF.

This chain connects TRBV5-4 to TRBJ1-4, with 7 nucleotides matching TRBD1. The CDR3 consists of 15 residues. Looked up from germline, CDR1 is SGHNT and CDR2 is YYREEE (reference sequence). The J segment lost 7 bases and the V segment lost 4 bases, leaving 10 bases of the junction unmatched. Written as DNA, the CDR3 is TGTGCCAGCAGCATGCAAGGGGGCCCTGGTGAAAAACTGTTTTTT. It yields the protein CASSMQGGPGEKLFF. Variable domain in full (rest from reference TRBV5-4 and TRBJ1-4): ETGVTQSPTHLIKTRGQQVTLRCSSQSGHNTVSWYQQALGQGPQFIFQYYREEENGRGNFPPRFSGLQFPNYSSELNVNALELDDSALYLCASSMQGGPGEKLFFGSGTQLSVL.

This clone was observed a few times. The chain employs TRBV28 and TRBJ2-5; D unresolved. CDR1 is MDHEN, CDR2 SYDVKM, per germline. The V end lost 3 bases, the J end lost 9 bases, and 14 bases lay between the germline ends. This CDR3 is built from 13 residues. CDR3 DNA: TGTGCCAGCAGTTTGTGGTCAGTGAAGGCCCAGTACTTC. As protein: CASSLWSVKAQYF. The entire variable domain, with the rest obtained from reference TRBV28 and TRBJ2-5, is as follows: DVKVTQSSRYLVKRTGEKVFLECVQDMDHENMFWYRQDPGLGLRLIYFSYDVKMKEKGDIPEGYSVSREKKERFSLILESASTNQTSMYLCASSLWSVKAQYFGPGTRLLVL.

The rearrangement links TRBV7-8 to TRBJ1-1; D unresolved. Germline lookup yields CDR1 SGHVS and CDR2 FQNEAQ. Trimming shortened V by 1 base and J by 1 base, and 4 bases separated the two germline ends. This CDR3 region has 13 residues. Here the CDR3 DNA reads TGTGCCAGCAGCTTAGACAAGAACACTGAAGCTTTCTTT. This codes for CASSLDKNTEAFF. The whole variable domain, remainder taken from reference TRBV7-8 and TRBJ1-1, is GAGVSQSPRYKVAKRGQDVALRCDPISGHVSLFWYQQALGQGPEFLTYFQNEAQLDKSGLPSDRFFAERPEGSVSTLKIQRTQQEDSAVYLCASSLDKNTEAFFGQGTRLTVV.